The source of this T cell receptor beta chain is a study of CD8+CD57+ T cells in acquired aplastic anemia. As for the study in general: Each DNA sample taken from sorted CD4+ and CD8+ cells came to about 3 ug on average. Study outcomes and limitations: There were over 25 CD8+ CDR3 sequences that occurred in both patients and controls.

This clonotype appeared a single time. The target antigen is unknown. TCR beta VDJ combinations and CDR3 sequences were profiled from genomic DNA. TCRdb used MiXCR to reprocess the reads, holding one entry per CDR3 protein. The sample records approximately 190,000 distinct CDR3 sequences, more than 45% being singletons. Those patients picked for sequencing had displayed CD8+CD57+ cell expansion on flow cytometry. Each patient had severe acquired aplastic anemia. Untreated patients provided the blood samples, with no therapy given before sampling. The sequenced sample consisted of sorted CD4+, CD8+, or CD8+CD57+ T cells (not recorded which) from PBMCs. The TCR comes from a human donor with aplastic anemia.

The CDR3 DNA reads as TGCGCCAGCAGCCCCTGGACAGGGGCCCACACCGGGGAGCTGTTTTTT. Protein product: CASSPWTGAHTGELFF. The chain carries TRBV5-1 and TRBJ2-2, with 9 bases fitting TRBD1. This CDR3 is 16 amino acids long. The germline gives CDR1 SGHRS, CDR2 YFSETQ. The junction had 7 bases not matched to a gene; V was cut back by 4 bases and J by 3 bases.